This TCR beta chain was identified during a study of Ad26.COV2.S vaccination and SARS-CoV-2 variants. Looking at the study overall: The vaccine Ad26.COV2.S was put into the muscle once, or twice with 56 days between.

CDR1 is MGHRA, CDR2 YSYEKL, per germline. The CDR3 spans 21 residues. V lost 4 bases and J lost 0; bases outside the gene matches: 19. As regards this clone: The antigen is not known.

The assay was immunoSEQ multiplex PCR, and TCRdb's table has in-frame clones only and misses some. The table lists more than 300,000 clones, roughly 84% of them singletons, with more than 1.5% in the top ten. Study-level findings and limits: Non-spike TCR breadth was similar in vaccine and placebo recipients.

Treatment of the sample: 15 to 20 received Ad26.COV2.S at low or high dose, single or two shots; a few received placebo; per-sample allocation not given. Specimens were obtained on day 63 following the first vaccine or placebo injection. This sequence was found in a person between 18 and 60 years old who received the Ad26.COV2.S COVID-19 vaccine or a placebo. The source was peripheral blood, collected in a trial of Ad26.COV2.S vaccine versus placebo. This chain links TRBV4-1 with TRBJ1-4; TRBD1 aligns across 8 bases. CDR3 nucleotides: TGCGCCAGCAGCCTAAGACAGGGGAAGTTTGTCTCGGAATCAACTAATGAAAAACTGTTTTTT. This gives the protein CASSLRQGKFVSESTNEKLFF.